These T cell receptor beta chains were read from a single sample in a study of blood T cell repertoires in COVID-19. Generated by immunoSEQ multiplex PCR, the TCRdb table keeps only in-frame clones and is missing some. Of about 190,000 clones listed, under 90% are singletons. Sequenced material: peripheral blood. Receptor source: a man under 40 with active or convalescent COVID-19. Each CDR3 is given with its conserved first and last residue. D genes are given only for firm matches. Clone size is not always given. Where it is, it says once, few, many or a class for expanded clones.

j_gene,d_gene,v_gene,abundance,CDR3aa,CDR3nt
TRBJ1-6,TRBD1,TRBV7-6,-,CASSLDRGYNSPLHF,TGTGCCAGCAGCCTTGACAGGGGCTATAATTCACCCCTCCACTTT
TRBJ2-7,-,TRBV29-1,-,CSVVDSSTYEQYF,TGCAGCGTTGTCGACAGCAGCACCTACGAGCAGTACTTC
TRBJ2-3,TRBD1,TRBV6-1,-,CASSEATGGTDTQYF,TGTGCCAGCAGTGAAGCCACAGGGGGAACAGATACGCAGTATTTT
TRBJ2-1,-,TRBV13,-,CASSFEGDRSYNEQFF,TGTGCCAGCAGCTTTGAGGGGGACCGCTCCTACAATGAGCAGTTCTTC
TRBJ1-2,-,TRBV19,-,CASSIETGIFPNYGYTF,TGTGCCAGTAGTATCGAGACAGGTATCTTCCCTAACTATGGCTACACCTTC
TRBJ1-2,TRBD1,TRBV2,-,CASRPGDRGLSYGYTF,TGTGCCAGCAGACCGGGAGACAGGGGTTTAAGCTATGGCTACACCTTC
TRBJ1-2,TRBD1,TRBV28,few,CASRRDRGGGYTF,TGTGCCAGCAGGAGAGACAGGGGAGGCGGCTACACCTTC
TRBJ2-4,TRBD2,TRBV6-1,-,CASSGTSGGAAKNIQYF,TGTGCCAGCAGTGGTACTAGCGGGGGGGCTGCCAAAAACATTCAGTACTTC
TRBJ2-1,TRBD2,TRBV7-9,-,CASSLVAGGRNEQFF,TGTGCCAGCAGCTTAGTAGCGGGAGGGCGCAATGAGCAGTTCTTC
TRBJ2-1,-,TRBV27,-,CASSAGSPRGNEQFF,TGTGCCAGCAGCGCTGGGAGCCCCCGGGGTAATGAGCAGTTCTTC
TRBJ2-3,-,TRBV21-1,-,CASSLLDTQYF,TGTGCCAGCAGCTTATTAGATACGCAGTATTTT
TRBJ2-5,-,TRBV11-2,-,CASSLSPLQETQYF,TGTGCCAGCAGCTTATCCCCCCTTCAAGAGACCCAGTACTTC
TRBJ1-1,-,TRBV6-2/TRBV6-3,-,CASSYSPVANTEAFF,TGTGCCAGCAGTTACTCGCCGGTAGCGAACACTGAAGCTTTCTTT
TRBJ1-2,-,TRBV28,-,CASRPTGTYGYTF,TGTGCCAGCAGGCCAACAGGGACCTATGGCTACACCTTC
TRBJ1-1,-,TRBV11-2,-,CASSPRQNTEAFF,TGTGCCAGCAGCCCCAGACAGAACACTGAAGCTTTCTTT
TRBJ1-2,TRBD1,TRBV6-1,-,CASSDSDRGLYGYTF,TGTGCCAGCAGTGATAGTGACAGGGGGCTCTATGGCTACACCTTC
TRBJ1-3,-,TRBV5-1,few,CASSPQGGDTIYF,TGCGCCAGCAGCCCACAGGGAGGGGATACCATATATTTT